A selection of T cell receptor beta chains follows, all from one sample in a study of shared clonotypes between healthy human individuals. Sequencing used immunoSEQ multiplex PCR; TCRdb keeps in-frame clones, though not all of them. The repertoire holds roughly 1.4 million clones, approximately 98.5% seen once, with 0.36% in the top ten. Sequenced material: naive CD4+ T cells sorted from blood. These receptors were taken from a man aged 30 to 39 in good health. Each CDR3 is given with its conserved first and last residue. A D gene is named only where the DNA matches it firmly. Expanded clones are given a class, and other clones once, few, many or no size at all.

J	size	V	D	DNA	CDR3
TRBJ1-1	NA	TRBV28	NA	TGTGCCAGCAGCCGGCCAACCACTGAAGCTTTCTTT	CASSRPTTEAFF
TRBJ1-4	NA	TRBV5-8	TRBD1	TGTGCCAGCAGCAGCGACAGGGTCGGTGAAAAACTGTTTTTT	CASSSDRVGEKLFF
TRBJ2-5	NA	TRBV5-1	NA	TGCGCCAGCAGCCCCATCGCCCAAGAGACCCAGTACTTC	CASSPIAQETQYF
TRBJ2-1	NA	TRBV6-5	NA	TGTGCCAGCAGTTCCACCTACAATGAGCAGTTCTTC	CASSSTYNEQFF
TRBJ1-1	NA	TRBV7-2	NA	TGTGCCAGCAGCTTAGTTACGGGGTACACTGAAGCTTTCTTT	CASSLVTGYTEAFF
TRBJ2-7	NA	TRBV7-7	TRBD2	TGTGCTAGCAGCTTAGTGGGGAGGGCCGCCTACGAGCAGTACTTC	CASSLVGRAAYEQYF
TRBJ2-1	NA	TRBV6-6	NA	TGTGCCAGCAGTTACGGGGCCGATGAGCAGTTCTTC	CASSYGADEQFF
TRBJ2-5	once	TRBV5-1	NA	TGCGCCAGCAGCTTGCAGGGTGTCGGGTACCAAGAGACCCAGTACTTC	CASSLQGVGYQETQYF
TRBJ1-2	NA	TRBV7-9	TRBD1	TGTGCCAGCAGCTTATACAGGGGGGGGCCCTATGGCTACACCTTC	CASSLYRGGPYGYTF
TRBJ1-1	NA	TRBV6-1	NA	TGTGCCAGCAGTGTCTCTCAGGGTTTGGGGCGACTCACTGAAGCTTTCTTT	CASSVSQGLGRLTEAFF
TRBJ2-7	NA	TRBV5-1	NA	TGCGCCAGCAGAAAAGAATCAGGTTTTTCCTACGAGCAGTACTTC	CASRKESGFSYEQYF
TRBJ2-1	once	TRBV11-2	NA	TGTGCCAGCAGCTTATATGGTGGTCTCTCCTACAATGAGCAGTTCTTC	CASSLYGGLSYNEQFF
TRBJ1-3	NA	TRBV7-9	TRBD1	TGTGCCAGCAGCATCCGGGACAGGGGTGACACCATATATTTT	CASSIRDRGDTIYF
TRBJ2-2	NA	TRBV7-3	NA	TGTGCCAGCAGTCGAGGACAGCCTAACACCGGGGAGCTGTTTTTT	CASSRGQPNTGELFF
TRBJ2-2	NA	TRBV9	TRBD2	TGTGCCAGCAGCCTCCTAGCGGGGAACACCGGGGAGCTGTTTTTT	CASSLLAGNTGELFF
TRBJ2-1	NA	TRBV7-9	NA	TGTGCCAGCAGCTCCAAGGTCTACAATGAGCAGTTCTTC	CASSSKVYNEQFF
TRBJ2-2	NA	TRBV18	NA	TGTGCCAGCTCTTACAGGGCCTCGAACACCGGGGAGCTGTTTTTT	CASSYRASNTGELFF
TRBJ2-5	NA	TRBV5-4	NA	TGTGCCAGCAGCTTAAAAGGGGGAGAGACCCAGTACTTC	CASSLKGGETQYF
TRBJ2-7	NA	TRBV19	TRBD2	TGTGCCAGTAGTATTTCTAGCGGGGGGACCTACGAGCAGTACTTC	CASSISSGGTYEQYF
TRBJ1-2	NA	TRBV10-3	NA	TGTGCCTCCTCCGGGACTTCGTATGGCTACACCTTC	CASSGTSYGYTF
TRBJ2-2	once	TRBV5-1	TRBD1	TGCGCCAGCAGCTTGAAAGGACAGGGAGGAACCGGGGAGCTGTTTTTT	CASSLKGQGGTGELFF
TRBJ2-1	NA	TRBV7-2	TRBD2	TGTGCCAGCAGCTTGGGACTAGCCTCCTACAATGAGCAGTTCTTC	CASSLGLASYNEQFF
TRBJ2-3	NA	TRBV4-2	TRBD2	TGTGCCAGCAGCCAAGAACTAGCGGGAGGGACGGATACGCAGTATTTT	CASSQELAGGTDTQYF
TRBJ2-4	NA	TRBV7-2	NA	TGTGCCAGCAGCCGTAGCTTGTCCAAAAACATTCAGTACTTC	CASSRSLSKNIQYF
TRBJ2-1	NA	TRBV6-6	NA	TGTGCCAGCAGTTACCCCGCCCGCAACGAGCAGTTCTTC	CASSYPARNEQFF
TRBJ2-7	NA	TRBV5-4	NA	TGTGCCAGCAGCTTGGGAGTTAGTCCCTACGAGCAGTACTTC	CASSLGVSPYEQYF
TRBJ2-7	NA	TRBV18	NA	TGTGCCAGCTCACTGCTCTCCGAGCAGTACTTC	CASSLLSEQYF
TRBJ2-4	NA	TRBV9	NA	TGTGCCAGCAGCTCACGGGACGGCTCAAACATTCAGTACTTC	CASSSRDGSNIQYF
TRBJ1-5	NA	TRBV28	TRBD1	TGTGCCAGCAGTATACATCAGGGGGAAGGTAATCAGCCCCAGCATTTT	CASSIHQGEGNQPQHF
TRBJ2-3	NA	TRBV9	TRBD1	TGTGCCAGCAGCGGGACAGGGTCAGATACGCAGTATTTT	CASSGTGSDTQYF
TRBJ2-2	NA	TRBV9	NA	TGTGCCAGCAGCGTAGCATCCGGGGTTGGGGAGCTGTTTTTT	CASSVASGVGELFF
TRBJ1-2	NA	TRBV27	NA	TGTGCCAGCAGTTTAGGTGGCAGGGGCAACTATGGCTACACCTTC	CASSLGGRGNYGYTF
TRBJ2-2	NA	TRBV7-3	NA	TGTGCCAGCAGCTTAATGGGGACTGAGAACACCGGGGAGCTGTTTTTT	CASSLMGTENTGELFF
TRBJ1-1	NA	TRBV5-4	NA	TGTGCCAGCAGCTTGGACGGAGTGGGGACTGAAGCTTTCTTT	CASSLDGVGTEAFF
TRBJ1-3	once	TRBV6-5	NA	TGTGCCAGCAGAGTTGGACAGCGCTCTGGAAACACCATATATTTT	CASRVGQRSGNTIYF
TRBJ1-2	NA	TRBV6-1	NA	TGTGCCAGCAGTGAAAGAGCCTTCGGGGGCTACACCTTC	CASSERAFGGYTF